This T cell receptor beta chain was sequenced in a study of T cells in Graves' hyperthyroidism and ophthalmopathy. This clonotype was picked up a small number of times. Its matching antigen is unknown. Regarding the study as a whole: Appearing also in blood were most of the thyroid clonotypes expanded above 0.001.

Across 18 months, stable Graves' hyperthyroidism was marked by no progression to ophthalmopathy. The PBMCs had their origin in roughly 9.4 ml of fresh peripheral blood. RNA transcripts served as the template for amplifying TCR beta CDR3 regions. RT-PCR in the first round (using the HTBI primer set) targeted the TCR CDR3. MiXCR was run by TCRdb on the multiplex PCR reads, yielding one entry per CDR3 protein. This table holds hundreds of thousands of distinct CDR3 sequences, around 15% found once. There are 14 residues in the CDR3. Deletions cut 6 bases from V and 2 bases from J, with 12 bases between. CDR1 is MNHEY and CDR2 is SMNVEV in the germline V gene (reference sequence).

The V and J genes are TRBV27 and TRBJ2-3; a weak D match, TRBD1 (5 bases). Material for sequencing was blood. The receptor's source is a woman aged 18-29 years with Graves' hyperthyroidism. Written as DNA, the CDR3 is TGTGCCAGCAGGTTACAGGCTTACACAGATACGCAGTATTTT. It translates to CASRLQAYTDTQYF.